This note documents a single T cell receptor beta chain sequence. These data are taken from a study of T cell changes during pregnancy in multiple sclerosis. In germline, CDR1 is GTSNPN, CDR2 SVGIG (reference sequence). With 1 base removed from V and 2 bases from J, the gap between germline ends came to 11 bases. This CDR3 contains 14 residues. Some clones are missing from TCRdb's copy, which holds only in-frame ones; the method was immunoSEQ multiplex PCR. The table lists around 57,000 clones, 70% to 90% of them singletons. The chain uses TRBV30 and TRBJ1-2; D is unresolved. Specimen: peripheral blood, collected in the first trimester of pregnancy. This TCR was sampled from a female donor in good health, enrolled as a control in a pregnancy study. The CDR3 protein is CAWSAGDRNYGYTF. CDR3 coding DNA: TGTGCCTGGAGTGCGGGTGATAGGAACTATGGCTACACCTTC.